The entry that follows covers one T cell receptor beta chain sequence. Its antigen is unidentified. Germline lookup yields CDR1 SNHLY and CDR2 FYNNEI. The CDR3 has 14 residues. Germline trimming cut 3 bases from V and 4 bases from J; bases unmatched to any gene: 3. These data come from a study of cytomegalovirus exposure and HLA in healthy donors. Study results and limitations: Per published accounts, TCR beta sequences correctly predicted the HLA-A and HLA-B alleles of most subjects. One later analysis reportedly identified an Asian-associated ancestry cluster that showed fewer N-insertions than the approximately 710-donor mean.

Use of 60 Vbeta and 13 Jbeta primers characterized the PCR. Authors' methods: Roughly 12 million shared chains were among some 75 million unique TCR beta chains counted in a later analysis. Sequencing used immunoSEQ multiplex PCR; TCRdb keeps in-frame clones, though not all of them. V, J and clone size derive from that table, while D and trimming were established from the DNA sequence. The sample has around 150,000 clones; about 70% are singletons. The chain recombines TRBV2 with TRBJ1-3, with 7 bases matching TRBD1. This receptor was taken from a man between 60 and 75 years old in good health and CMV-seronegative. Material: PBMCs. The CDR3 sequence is CASSDIGGGNTIYF. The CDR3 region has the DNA TGTGCCAGCAGTGACATAGGGGGCGGAAACACCATATATTTT.